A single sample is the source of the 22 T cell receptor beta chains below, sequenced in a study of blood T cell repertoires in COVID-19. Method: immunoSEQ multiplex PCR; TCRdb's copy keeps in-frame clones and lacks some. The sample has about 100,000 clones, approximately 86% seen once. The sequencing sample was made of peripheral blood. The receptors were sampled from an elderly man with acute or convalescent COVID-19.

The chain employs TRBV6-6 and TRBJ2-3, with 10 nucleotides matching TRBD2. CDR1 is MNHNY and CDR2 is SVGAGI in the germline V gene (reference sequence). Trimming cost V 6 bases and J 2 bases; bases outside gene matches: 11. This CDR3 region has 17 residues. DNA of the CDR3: TGTGCCAGCAGCCGAACCGGGACTAGCGTCTCCACAGATACGCAGTATTTT. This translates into CASSRTGTSVSTDTQYF.

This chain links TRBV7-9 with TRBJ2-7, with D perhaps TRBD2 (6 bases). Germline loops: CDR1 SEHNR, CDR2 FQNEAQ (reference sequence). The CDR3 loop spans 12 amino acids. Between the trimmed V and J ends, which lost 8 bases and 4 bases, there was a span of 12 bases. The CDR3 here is CASAGTPYEQYF. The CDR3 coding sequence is TGTGCCAGCGCGGGGACCCCATACGAGCAGTACTTC. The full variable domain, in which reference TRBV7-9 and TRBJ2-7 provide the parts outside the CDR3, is DTGVSQNPRHKITKRGQNVTFRCDPISEHNRLYWYRQTLGQGPEFLTYFQNEAQLEKSRLLSDRFSAERPKGSFSTLEIQRTEQGDSAMYLCASAGTPYEQYFGPGTRLTVT.

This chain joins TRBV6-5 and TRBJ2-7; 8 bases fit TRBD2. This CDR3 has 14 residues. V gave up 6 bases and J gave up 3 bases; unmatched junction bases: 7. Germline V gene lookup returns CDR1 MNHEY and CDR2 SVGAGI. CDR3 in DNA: TGTGCCAGCAGAATGGGACTAGGGAGCTACGAGCAGTACTTC. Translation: CASRMGLGSYEQYF.

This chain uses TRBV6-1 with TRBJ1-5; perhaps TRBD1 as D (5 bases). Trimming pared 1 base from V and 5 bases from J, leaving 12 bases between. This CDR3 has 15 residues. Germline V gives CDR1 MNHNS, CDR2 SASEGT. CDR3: CASSEVKGLDQPQHF. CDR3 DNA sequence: TGTGCCAGCAGTGAAGTTAAGGGGCTCGATCAGCCCCAGCATTTT.

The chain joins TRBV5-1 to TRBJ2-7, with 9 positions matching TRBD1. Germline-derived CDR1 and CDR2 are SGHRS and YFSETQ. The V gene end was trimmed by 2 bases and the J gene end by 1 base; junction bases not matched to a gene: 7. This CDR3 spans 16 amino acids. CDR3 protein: CASSLQQGAGSYEQYF. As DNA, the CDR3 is TGCGCCAGCAGCTTACAACAGGGGGCAGGGTCCTACGAGCAGTACTTC.

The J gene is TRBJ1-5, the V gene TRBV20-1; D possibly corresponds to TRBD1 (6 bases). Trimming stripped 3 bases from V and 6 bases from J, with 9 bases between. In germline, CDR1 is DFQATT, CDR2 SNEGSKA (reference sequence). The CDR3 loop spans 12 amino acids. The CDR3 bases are TGCAGTGCTAGTGGGGGCCCTCAGCCCCAGCATTTT. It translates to CSASGGPQPQHF.

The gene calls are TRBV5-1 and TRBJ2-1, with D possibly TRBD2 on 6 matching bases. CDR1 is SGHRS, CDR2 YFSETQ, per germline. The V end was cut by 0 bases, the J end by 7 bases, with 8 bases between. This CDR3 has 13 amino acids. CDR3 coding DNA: TGCGCCAGCAGCTTGGCTAGCGTGAATGAGCAGTTCTTC. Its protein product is CASSLASVNEQFF. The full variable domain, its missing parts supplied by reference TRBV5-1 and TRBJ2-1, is KAGVTQTPRYLIKTRGQQVTLSCSPISGHRSVSWYQQTPGQGLQFLFEYFSETQRNKGNFPGRFSGRQFSNSRSEMNVSTLELGDSALYLCASSLASVNEQFFGPGTRLTVL.

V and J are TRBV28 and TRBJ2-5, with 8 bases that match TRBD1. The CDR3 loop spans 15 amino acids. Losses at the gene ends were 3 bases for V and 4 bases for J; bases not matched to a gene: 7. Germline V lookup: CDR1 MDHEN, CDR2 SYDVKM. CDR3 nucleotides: TGTGCCAGCAGTTTCGGGCAGGGGGCTCGAGAGACCCAGTACTTC. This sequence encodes CASSFGQGARETQYF.

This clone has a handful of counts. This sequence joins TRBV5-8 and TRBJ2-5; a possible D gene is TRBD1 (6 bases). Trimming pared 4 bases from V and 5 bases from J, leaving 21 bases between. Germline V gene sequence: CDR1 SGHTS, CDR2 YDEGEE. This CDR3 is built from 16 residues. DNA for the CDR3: TGTGCCAGCAGCACCACCTTCGGCCAGAGGGGGGAGACCCAGTACTTC. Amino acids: CASSTTFGQRGETQYF.

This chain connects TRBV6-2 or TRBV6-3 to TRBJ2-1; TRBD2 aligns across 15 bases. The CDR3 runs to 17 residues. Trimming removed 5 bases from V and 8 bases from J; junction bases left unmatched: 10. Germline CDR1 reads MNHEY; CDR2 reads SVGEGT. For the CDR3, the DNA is TGTGCCAGCAGTCGGACTAGCGGGAGGGCCCAGGTCGATGAGCAGTTCTTC. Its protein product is CASSRTSGRAQVDEQFF.

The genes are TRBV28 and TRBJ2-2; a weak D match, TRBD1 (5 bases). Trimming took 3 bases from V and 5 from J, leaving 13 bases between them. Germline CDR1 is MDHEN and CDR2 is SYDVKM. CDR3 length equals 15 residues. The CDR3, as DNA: TGTGCCAGCAGTTTCCTCAGGGAAGGGACCGGGGAGCTGTTTTTT. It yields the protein CASSFLREGTGELFF.

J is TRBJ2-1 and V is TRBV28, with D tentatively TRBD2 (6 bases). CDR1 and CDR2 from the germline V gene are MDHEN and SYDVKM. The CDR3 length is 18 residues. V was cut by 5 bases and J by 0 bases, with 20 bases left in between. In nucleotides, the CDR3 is TGTGCCAGCAGTCCCCGAACCCCGGCGGGGAGCTCCTACAATGAGCAGTTCTTC. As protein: CASSPRTPAGSSYNEQFF.

This CDR3 is CASTLGGRDTGELFF. The CDR3 DNA sequence: TGTGCCAGCACCTTAGGGGGTAGGGACACCGGGGAGCTGTTTTTT. J is TRBJ2-2 and V is TRBV28, with TRBD1 as a possible D gene (6 bases). CDR1 and CDR2 from the germline V gene are MDHEN and SYDVKM. With 7 bases removed from V and 3 bases from J, the gap between germline ends came to 15 bases. The CDR3 covers 15 residues.

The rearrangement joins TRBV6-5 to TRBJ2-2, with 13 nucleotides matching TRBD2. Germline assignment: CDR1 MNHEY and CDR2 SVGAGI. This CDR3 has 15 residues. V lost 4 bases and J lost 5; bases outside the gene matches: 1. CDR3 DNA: TGTGCCAGCAGTTTGGGACTAGCGGGAACCGGGGAGCTGTTTTTT. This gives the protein CASSLGLAGTGELFF.

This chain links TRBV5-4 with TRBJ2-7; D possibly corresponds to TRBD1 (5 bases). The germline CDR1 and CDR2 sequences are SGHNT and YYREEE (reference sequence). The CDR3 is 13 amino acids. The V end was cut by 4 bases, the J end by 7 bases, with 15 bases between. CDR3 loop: CASSHPQGREQYF. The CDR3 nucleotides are TGTGCCAGCAGCCACCCTCAGGGAAGGGAGCAGTACTTC.

DNA of the CDR3: TGTGCCAGCAGCCGCGGACATCCCGGGGAGACCCAGTACTTC. Amino acids: CASSRGHPGETQYF. The chain employs TRBV7-9 and TRBJ2-5; D possibly corresponds to TRBD1 (5 bases). V lost 5 bases, J lost 5 bases, and 15 bases lay in between. Germline loops: CDR1 SEHNR, CDR2 FQNEAQ (reference sequence). This CDR3 has 14 amino acids.

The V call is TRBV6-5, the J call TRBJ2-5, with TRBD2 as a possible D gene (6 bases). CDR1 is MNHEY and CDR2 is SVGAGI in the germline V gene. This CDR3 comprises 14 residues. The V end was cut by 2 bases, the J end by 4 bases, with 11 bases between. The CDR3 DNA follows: TGTGCCAGCAGTTACGGGACCGGGGGAGAGACCCAGTACTTC. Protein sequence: CASSYGTGGETQYF.

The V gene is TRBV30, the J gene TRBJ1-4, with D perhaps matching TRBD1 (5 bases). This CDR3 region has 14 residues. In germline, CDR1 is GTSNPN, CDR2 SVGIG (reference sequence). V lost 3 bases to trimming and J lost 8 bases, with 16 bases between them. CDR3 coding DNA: TGTGCCTGGAGGGTTATGGGGGGGAAAGAAAAACTGTTTTTT. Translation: CAWRVMGGKEKLFF. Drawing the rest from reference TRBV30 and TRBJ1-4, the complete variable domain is SQTIHQWPATLVQPVGSPLSLECTVEGTSNPNLYWYRQAAGRGLQLLFYSVGIGQISSEVPQNLSASRPQDRQFILSSKKLLLSDSGFYLCAWRVMGGKEKLFFGSGTQLSVL.

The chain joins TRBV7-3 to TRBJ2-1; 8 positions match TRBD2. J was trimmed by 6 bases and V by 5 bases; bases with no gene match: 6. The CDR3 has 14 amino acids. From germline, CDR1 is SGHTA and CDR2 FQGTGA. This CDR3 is CASSISGTSNEQFF. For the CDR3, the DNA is TGTGCCAGCAGCATCTCCGGGACTAGCAATGAGCAGTTCTTC. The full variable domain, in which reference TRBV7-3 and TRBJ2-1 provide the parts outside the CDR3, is GAGVSQTPSNKVTEKGKYVELRCDPISGHTALYWYRQSLGQGPEFLIYFQGTGAADDSGLPNDRFFAVRPEGSVSTLKIQRTERGDSAVYLCASSISGTSNEQFFGPGTRLTVL.

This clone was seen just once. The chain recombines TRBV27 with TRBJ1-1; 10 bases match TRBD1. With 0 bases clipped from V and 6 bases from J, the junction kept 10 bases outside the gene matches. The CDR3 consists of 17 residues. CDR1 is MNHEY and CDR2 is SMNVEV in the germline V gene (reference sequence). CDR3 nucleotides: TGTGCCAGCAGTTTATCGAGAGGGACAGGGGCAAACGCTGAAGCTTTCTTT. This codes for CASSLSRGTGANAEAFF.

The chain's CDR3 is CASSQTPGTVNSPLHF. The CDR3 region has the DNA TGTGCCAGCAGTCAAACACCCGGGACAGTGAATTCACCCCTCCACTTT. This chain links TRBV7-6 with TRBJ1-6; TRBD1 matches at 7 bases. The junction had 12 bases not matched to a gene; V was cut back by 6 bases and J by 7 bases. The germline V gene encodes CDR1 SGHVS and CDR2 FNYEAQ. The CDR3 loop spans 16 amino acids.

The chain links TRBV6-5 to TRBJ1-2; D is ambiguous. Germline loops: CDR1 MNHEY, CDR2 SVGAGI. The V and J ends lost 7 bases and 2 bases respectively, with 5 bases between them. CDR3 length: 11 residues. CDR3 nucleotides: TGTGCCAGCACAGAAAACTATGGCTACACCTTC. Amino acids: CASTENYGYTF.